The 9 T cell receptor beta chains given below trace back to one sample, sequenced in a study of T-cell reconstitution after alpha-beta-depleted transplantation in children. Unique molecular identifiers were incorporated during preparation of the TCRbeta library. TCRdb independently ran MiXCR on the PCR reads; one entry per CDR3 protein. The table lists fewer than 400,000 distinct CDR3 sequences, about a fifth of them singletons. The source material was PBMCs from the stem cell graft donor, sampled from the stem cell graft. These receptor sequences come from a human donor who donated a stem cell graft to a child with acute myeloid leukemia.

This rearrangement joins TRBV7-2 to TRBJ1-5; 7 nucleotides line up with TRBD1. Looked up from germline, CDR1 is SGHTA and CDR2 is FQGNSA. CDR3 length equals 14 residues. Losses at the gene ends were 7 bases for V and 5 bases for J; bases not matched to a gene: 8. The CDR3 DNA follows: TGTGCCAGCACCCTGGACAGGTCATATCAGCCCCAGCATTTT. This sequence encodes CASTLDRSYQPQHF.

The chain carries TRBV29-1 and TRBJ1-1; D is ambiguous. The germline V gene encodes CDR1 SQVTM and CDR2 ANQGSEA. CDR3 length: 14 residues. V gave up 5 bases and J gave up 0 bases, with 13 bases separating them. The DNA of the CDR3 is TGCAGCGTTAGGCGGAGCACCCTGAACACTGAAGCTTTCTTT. Translated, it gives CSVRRSTLNTEAFF.

The chain has TRBV28 and TRBJ2-1, with D perhaps assigned TRBD1 or TRBD2 (5 bases each). CDR3 length: 12 residues. V dropped 10 bases and J dropped 10 bases, with 17 bases sitting between them. CDR1 and CDR2 from the germline V gene are MDHEN and SYDVKM. The CDR3 DNA reads TGTGCCACCACGCCGGGGACCGGAGAGCAGTTCTTC. It encodes CATTPGTGEQFF.

The chain uses TRBV7-2 and TRBJ2-1, with 8 bases that match TRBD2. CDR1 is SGHTA and CDR2 is FQGNSA in the germline V gene. The junction had 11 bases not matched to a gene; V was cut back by 5 bases and J by 8 bases. The CDR3 consists of 15 residues. The DNA of the CDR3 is TGTGCCAGCAGCCCTCGGGGGGGAGGGCGATATGAGCAGTTCTTC. This sequence encodes CASSPRGGGRYEQFF.

This clonotype was picked up a small number of times. The chain recombines TRBV12-3 or TRBV12-4 with TRBJ2-3, with 9 bases aligning to TRBD1. This CDR3 is built from 15 residues. J gave up 1 base and V 7 bases, and 6 bases lay outside the gene matches. The CDR3 DNA follows: TGTGCCAGCACGAGAAGGACAGGGGGCACAGATACGCAGTATTTT. As protein: CASTRRTGGTDTQYF.

V and J are TRBV3-1 and TRBJ2-1; a possible D gene is TRBD2 (5 bases). V gave up 2 bases and J gave up 6 bases, with 11 bases separating them. CDR3 length equals 14 residues. CDR1 and CDR2 from the germline V gene are LGHDT and YNNKEL (reference sequence). Here the CDR3 reads CASSQMLAGNEQFF. In DNA form, the CDR3 reads TGTGCCAGCAGCCAAATGCTAGCTGGCAATGAGCAGTTCTTC.

This clonotype was found many times. The chain recombines TRBV29-1 with TRBJ2-2; 8 bases fit TRBD2. Germline CDR1 is SQVTM and CDR2 is ANQGSEA. V shed 4 bases, J shed 6 bases, and the junction held 4 bases outside the gene matches. The length of the CDR3 is 13 residues. The CDR3 loop reads CSVGSGSPGELFF. CDR3 nucleotide sequence: TGCAGCGTTGGCAGCGGGAGTCCCGGGGAGCTGTTTTTT.

This chain joins TRBV9 and TRBJ2-7, with TRBD2 matching 10 bases. The CDR3 is 15 amino acids. Germline V gives CDR1 SGDLS, CDR2 YYNGEE. Germline trimming cut 4 bases from V and 2 bases from J; bases unmatched to any gene: 6. The CDR3 nucleotides are TGTGCCAGCAGCCCGGGGACTAGCGTAACCTACGAGCAGTACTTC. This gives the protein CASSPGTSVTYEQYF. The complete variable domain, with remaining parts taken from reference TRBV9 and TRBJ2-7, reads DSGVTQTPKHLITATGQRVTLRCSPRSGDLSVYWYQQSLDQGLQFLIQYYNGEERAKGNILERFSAQQFPDLHSELNLSSLELGDSALYFCASSPGTSVTYEQYFGPGTRLTVT.

V usage is TRBV7-6 and J usage is TRBJ2-5; D ambiguous. The germline CDR1 and CDR2 sequences are SGHVS and FNYEAQ. The CDR3 consists of 14 residues. The germline V and J ends were trimmed by 2 bases and 6 bases, with 13 bases remaining between them. The CDR3: CASSLLGSYQTQYF. CDR3 nucleotide sequence: TGTGCCAGCAGCTTACTGGGTAGCTACCAGACCCAGTACTTC.